This T cell receptor beta chain was sequenced for a study of early T cells in non-severe SARS-CoV-2 infection. This clonotype was counted a few times. Each CDR3 protein gets one entry after TCRdb re-called the 5' RACE reads with MiXCR. The sample yields roughly 53,000 distinct CDR3 sequences, 10% seen once. CDR3 length: 15 amino acids. CDR1 is DFQATT, CDR2 SNEGSKA, per germline (reference sequence). V shed 0 bases, J shed 5 bases, and the junction held 10 bases outside the gene matches. The rearrangement uses TRBV20-1 and TRBJ2-7; the match to TRBD1 covers 7 bases. Sequenced sample: whole blood. The sequence derives from an adult who was a healthcare worker with PCR-confirmed SARS-CoV-2 infection or an uninfected control (not recorded which). The CDR3 reads CSARDLRQGNHEQYF. Here the CDR3 DNA reads TGCAGTGCTAGAGATCTTAGACAGGGAAACCACGAGCAGTACTTC.